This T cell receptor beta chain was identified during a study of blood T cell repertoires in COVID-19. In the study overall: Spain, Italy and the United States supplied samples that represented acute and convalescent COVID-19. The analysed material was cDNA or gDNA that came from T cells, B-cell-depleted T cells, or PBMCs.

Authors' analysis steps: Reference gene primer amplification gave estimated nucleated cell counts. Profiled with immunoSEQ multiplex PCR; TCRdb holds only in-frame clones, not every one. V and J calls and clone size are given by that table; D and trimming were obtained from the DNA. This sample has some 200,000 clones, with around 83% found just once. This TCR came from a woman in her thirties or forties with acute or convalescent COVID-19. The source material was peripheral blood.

The CDR3 region has the DNA TGCGCCAGCACTCTTCTGACAGGGTGGACAGAGACCCAGTACTTC. This gives the protein CASTLLTGWTETQYF. This sequence joins TRBV5-1 and TRBJ2-5; 7 nucleotides match TRBD1. CDR1 and CDR2 from the germline V gene are SGHRS and YFSETQ. This CDR3 is 15 amino acids long. After removal of 6 bases from V and 4 bases from J, the junction contained 12 bases not matched to a gene.